The present T cell receptor delta chain was sequenced within a study of gamma-delta chains in newborns, infants, children. About the study: Innate gammadelta T cells reportedly expand polyclonally right after birth, driven by microbial exposure, per the title.

The CDR3 consists of 21 residues. The germline V gene encodes CDR1 TSWWSYY and CDR2 QGS. The ends were cut back, 4 bases at V and 0 bases at J, with 27 bases in the middle. TCRdb called clones from the reads again using CATT. The sample has several thousand delta-chain clones, 44% seen once. This clone has just a few counts. This receptor was obtained from a child who was a newborn, infant or young child, either healthy, febrile or measles-vaccinated (not recorded which). This chain links TRDV1 with TRDJ2; D unclear. The input for sequencing was blood, taken at week 6. The CDR3 spells CALGVRTYLYCILALTAQLFF. In nucleotides, the CDR3 is TGTGCTCTTGGGGTTCGTACTTACTTATACTGTATCTTAGCTTTGACAGCACAACTCTTCTTT.